Listed below are T cell receptor beta chains from one sample, sequenced in a study of response to subunit inactivated influenza vaccine. One entry per CDR3 protein results from TCRdb running MiXCR on the RT-PCR reads. The sample includes hundreds of thousands of distinct CDR3 sequences, around 16% of them seen just once. The specimen comprised PBMCs from blood, sampled less than 13 days after vaccination. These receptors were obtained from a man aged 50 to 60 who received an inactivated influenza vaccine. Both conserved end residues are part of each CDR3. The order of the fields is CDR3 DNA, CDR3 protein, V gene, D gene, clone size, J gene, CDR3 length. A D gene is named only where the DNA matches it firmly. Clone size appears in some rows only: once, few, many, or a class for an expanded clone.

TGTGCCAGCTCACCACCGCAGGGTGGGTCCTACAATGAGCAGTTCTTC CASSPPQGGSYNEQFF TRBV18 - - TRBJ2-1 16
TGTGCCATCAGTACCGGGACTAGCAGGCAGAGTGATACGCAGTATTTT CAISTGTSRQSDTQYF TRBV10-3 TRBD2 few TRBJ2-3 16
TGCAGTGCTCCTGGGGACAGGGGGGGGGAGTACAATGAGCAGTTCTTC CSAPGDRGGEYNEQFF TRBV20-1 TRBD1 many TRBJ2-1 16
TGTGCCAGCAGTCCCCTAGAAACGGAGCAGTACTTC CASSPLETEQYF TRBV28 - few TRBJ2-7 12
TGTGCCAGCAGCCCCGAGCGGGACTCCTACGAGCAGTACTTC CASSPERDSYEQYF TRBV7-3 TRBD2 few TRBJ2-7 14
TGTGCCAGCAGTTACTCCACAGGGTTCTACGAGCAGTACTTC CASSYSTGFYEQYF TRBV6-5 - - TRBJ2-7 14
TGTGCCAGCAGTGACGGGACTAGGATAACCTACGAGCAGTACTTC CASSDGTRITYEQYF TRBV25-1 TRBD2 - TRBJ2-7 15
TGTGCCAGCAGTTACTCGAACGCCGCGTATGGCTACACCTTC CASSYSNAAYGYTF TRBV6-2/TRBV6-3 - few TRBJ1-2 14
TGTGCCAGCAGTTTAGAAACAAGTAACACTGAAGCTTTCTTT CASSLETSNTEAFF TRBV12-3/TRBV12-4 - many TRBJ1-1 14
TGTGCCAGCAGCTCCCCCAAAACGACAGGGACCTACGAGCAGTACTTC CASSSPKTTGTYEQYF TRBV7-9 TRBD1 few TRBJ2-7 16
TGCAGCGCCCTGGGACTAGCGGGAAATGAGCAGTTCTTC CSALGLAGNEQFF TRBV29-1 TRBD2 - TRBJ2-1 13
TGTGCCAGCAGCCTAGAACCGGGCAGGCCCGAGGGGGGGTTTTTT CASSLEPGRPEGGFF TRBV7-8 - many TRBJ2-2 15